What follows describes a single TCR beta chain. Its antigen is currently unknown. These data belong to a study of long-term antiretroviral therapy in people with HIV. Study-wide results and caveats: Whereas controls had wider CDR3 length ranges, HIV repertoires had narrower ones.

Version v3.0 of the immunoSEQ assay was performed at survey level. TCRdb's copy holds only in-frame clones and misses some; the assay was immunoSEQ multiplex PCR. The table lists around 26,000 clones, 79% of them singletons. The sample consisted of unsorted PBMCs, taken 1.2 years after starting antiretroviral therapy. This TCR derives from a middle-aged woman with HIV.

The CDR3 protein is CASSGGQVGQPQHF. DNA of the CDR3: TGTGCCAGCAGTGGGGGACAGGTGGGTCAGCCCCAGCATTTT. The rearrangement links TRBV2 to TRBJ1-5; TRBD1 agrees at 8 bases. V was clipped by 4 bases and J by 6 bases; unmatched bases: 5. From germline, CDR1 is SNHLY and CDR2 FYNNEI. The CDR3 runs to 14 residues.